The 26 T cell receptor beta chains below come from one sample, sequenced in a study of Ad26.COV2.S vaccination and SARS-CoV-2 variants. Profiled with immunoSEQ multiplex PCR; TCRdb holds only in-frame clones, not every one. The table includes roughly 320,000 clones, 70% to 90% detected once. Treatment defined: roughly 18 received Ad26.COV2.S at low or high dose, single or two shots; roughly 5 received placebo; per-sample allocation not given. Sampling was done on day 63 after the first vaccine or placebo injection. Source: peripheral blood, taken in a trial of Ad26.COV2.S vaccine versus placebo. These receptors were taken from a person aged 18-65 years who received the Ad26.COV2.S COVID-19 vaccine or a placebo.

The CDR3 DNA is TGTGCCAGCAGCCCCGATGGGGGCGAGAACACTGAAGCTTTCTTT. Residues: CASSPDGGENTEAFF. The V and J genes are TRBV7-3 and TRBJ1-1; the D gene is possibly TRBD1 (6 bases). The CDR3 loop spans 15 amino acids. Trimming took 5 bases from V and 1 from J, leaving 14 bases between them. From germline, CDR1 is SGHTA and CDR2 FQGTGA. The full variable domain, completed using reference TRBV7-3 and TRBJ1-1, is GAGVSQTPSNKVTEKGKYVELRCDPISGHTALYWYRQSLGQGPEFLIYFQGTGAADDSGLPNDRFFAVRPEGSVSTLKIQRTERGDSAVYLCASSPDGGENTEAFFGQGTRLTVV.

The V call is TRBV19, the J call TRBJ1-2, with TRBD1 as a possible D gene (5 bases). Germline V CDR1 and CDR2: LNHDA, SQIVND (reference sequence). The CDR3 extends over 15 amino acids. V was pared by 7 bases and J by 5 bases, with 20 bases between. The CDR3 coding sequence is TGTGCCAGTAACCCAGGGACCCCGGCGGGGTATGGCTACACCTTC. Its protein is CASNPGTPAGYGYTF.

This chain uses TRBV2 with TRBJ1-1; a possible D gene is TRBD1 (5 bases). The CDR3 sequence is 12 residues long. Trimming took 4 bases from V and 10 from J, leaving 13 bases between them. Germline V gene sequence: CDR1 SNHLY, CDR2 FYNNEI. As DNA, the CDR3 is TGTGCCAGCAGTGTCCAAGGGGTGGCAGCTTTCTTT. As protein: CASSVQGVAAFF.

The rearrangement uses TRBV19 and TRBJ1-4; D is unresolved. The CDR3 covers 15 residues. CDR1 and CDR2 (germline): LNHDA, SQIVND (reference sequence). The V end was cut by 5 bases, the J end by 1 base, with 11 bases between. The CDR3 reads CASSPLSGTNEKLFF. The CDR3, as DNA: TGTGCCAGTAGTCCTTTAAGCGGAACTAATGAAAAACTGTTTTTT.

This chain joins TRBV19 and TRBJ2-2; 9 bases fit TRBD1. Germline CDR1 LNHDA, CDR2 SQIVND (reference sequence). This CDR3 has 15 amino acids. Trimming removed 5 bases from V and 5 bases from J; junction bases left unmatched: 6. CDR3 coding DNA: TGTGCCAGTAGTCTTACAGGGGGCGGGACCGGGGAGCTGTTTTTT. It translates to CASSLTGGGTGELFF.

As regards this clone: A single base separates this from a much larger clone, so it may be a read error. The V call is TRBV6-5, the J call TRBJ1-5; D remains ambiguous. The CDR3 length is 12 residues. Per the germline V gene, CDR1 is MNHEY and CDR2 is SVGAGI. V lost 2 bases to trimming and J lost 2 bases, with 1 base between them. CDR3 loop: CASSYRNQPQHF. The CDR3 nucleotides read TGTGCCAGCAGTTACCGCAATCAGCCCCAGCATTTT.

The rearrangement uses TRBV6-5 and TRBJ2-2; weak D call: TRBD1 (5 bases). This CDR3 has 14 residues. The V gene's germline CDR1 is MNHEY and CDR2 SVGAGI. The V gene lost 2 bases and the J gene lost 4 bases, with 8 bases spanning the gap. The CDR3 region has the DNA TGTGCCAGCAGTTACGACAGATCCACCGGGGAGCTGTTTTTT. Encoded protein: CASSYDRSTGELFF.

The rearrangement links TRBV7-2 to TRBJ2-3; 7 bases match TRBD2. CDR3 length: 12 residues. CDR1 is SGHTA and CDR2 is FQGNSA in the germline V gene. Trimming at V came to 8 bases and at J to 4 bases, leaving 3 bases not matched to a gene. The DNA of the CDR3 is TGTGCCAGCGGTCGGGGGGCAGATACGCAGTATTTT. As protein: CASGRGADTQYF.

J is TRBJ1-2 and V is TRBV20-1; D gene unclear. The CDR3 runs 10 residues. V lost 5 bases and J lost 5, with 6 bases in between. Germline-derived CDR1 and CDR2 are DFQATT and SNEGSKA (reference sequence). CDR3 sequence reads: CSAPSYGYTF. The CDR3 DNA reads TGCAGTGCTCCCTCTTATGGCTACACCTTC.

The rearrangement uses TRBV3-1 (or the pseudogene TRBV3-2) and TRBJ2-2; maybe TRBD2 (7 bases). V was pared by 8 bases and J by 4 bases, with 14 bases between. Germline V CDR1 and CDR2: LGHDT, YNNKEL (reference sequence). The CDR3 covers 14 residues. CDR3 in amino acids: CASRWRGGTGELFF. CDR3 sequence (DNA): TGTGCCAGCCGGTGGAGGGGGGGCACCGGGGAGCTGTTTTTT.

The chain uses TRBV3-1 (or the pseudogene TRBV3-2) and TRBJ1-4, with D perhaps TRBD1 (5 bases). Germline values: CDR1 LGHDT, CDR2 YNNKEL (reference sequence). This CDR3 comprises 14 residues. Trimming took off 2 bases at V and 3 bases at J, with 7 bases between the two ends. The CDR3 DNA is TGTGCCAGCAGCCAATGGGACGCTAATGAAAAACTGTTTTTT. It encodes CASSQWDANEKLFF.

This clone was seen a single time. The chain couples TRBV9 to TRBJ1-1; D remains unclear. Germline CDR1 SGDLS, CDR2 YYNGEE. The CDR3 runs to 13 residues. V was cut by 1 base and J by 4 bases, with 8 bases left in between. The CDR3 sequence is CASSVNVVTEAFF. In nucleotides, the CDR3 is TGTGCCAGCAGCGTAAATGTAGTCACTGAAGCTTTCTTT.

This chain connects TRBV4-2 to TRBJ2-5; D ambiguous. Germline CDR1 reads LGHNA; CDR2 reads YNFKEQ. The ends were cut back, 0 bases at V and 0 bases at J, with 14 bases in the middle. The CDR3 spans 17 residues. The CDR3 bases are TGTGCCAGCAGCCAAGAGATAAAGGGTCTAAACCAAGAGACCCAGTACTTC. Translation gives CASSQEIKGLNQETQYF.

The chain uses TRBV18 and TRBJ2-1; 10 nucleotides agree with TRBD2. Germline V gene sequence: CDR1 KGHSH, CDR2 LQKENI. This CDR3 is 15 amino acids long. J was trimmed by 5 bases and V by 4 bases; bases with no gene match: 5. The CDR3 here is CASSRTSGDNNEQFF. The CDR3 DNA follows: TGTGCCAGCTCACGTACTAGCGGGGATAACAATGAGCAGTTCTTC.

This chain joins TRBV6-5 and TRBJ2-2; D not resolved. The length of the CDR3 is 12 residues. V was cut by 10 bases and J by 3 bases, with 9 bases left in between. Germline V CDR1 and CDR2: MNHEY, SVGAGI. The CDR3 nucleotides read TGTGCCACCACCCAGTACACCGGGGAGCTGTTTTTT. As protein: CATTQYTGELFF.

This chain uses TRBV7-9 with TRBJ2-7; TRBD1 aligns across 8 bases. J lost 3 bases, V lost 5 bases, and 6 bases had no gene match. CDR1 and CDR2 (germline): SEHNR, FQNEAQ (reference sequence). The CDR3 is 14 residues long. The CDR3 DNA reads as TGTGCCAGCAGCCCCCGGACAGGGCACTACGAGCAGTACTTC. Encoded protein: CASSPRTGHYEQYF.

This clone came up once. The genes are TRBV5-4 and TRBJ2-5, with TRBD2 matching over 12 bases. Germline-derived CDR1 and CDR2 are SGHNT and YYREEE (reference sequence). V gave up 4 bases and J gave up 2 bases; unmatched junction bases: 6. This CDR3 region has 16 residues. CDR3 bases: TGTGCCAGCAGCCCCGGACTAGCGGGGAAACAAGAGACCCAGTACTTC. Translation gives CASSPGLAGKQETQYF.

The chain uses TRBV7-3 and TRBJ2-7; D possibly corresponds to TRBD1 (6 bases). The CDR3 is 15 amino acids. Germline assignment: CDR1 SGHTA and CDR2 FQGTGA. V was pared by 4 bases and J by 0 bases, with 13 bases between. The CDR3 DNA follows: TGTGCCAGCAGCTCGACAGGCGCCCACTCCTACGAGCAGTACTTC. It codes for CASSSTGAHSYEQYF.

The genes are TRBV5-1 and TRBJ2-3, with 13 bases lining up with TRBD2. Germline loops: CDR1 SGHRS, CDR2 YFSETQ. After removal of 0 bases from V and 0 bases from J, the junction contained 4 bases not matched to a gene. The CDR3 is 18 amino acids. CDR3 nucleotide sequence: TGCGCCAGCAGCTTGGGACTAGCGGGGGGCGCTAGCACAGATACGCAGTATTTT. Translating gives CASSLGLAGGASTDTQYF.

The genes are TRBV4-1 and TRBJ2-7, with 9 bases aligning to TRBD2. Germline trimming cut 1 base from V and 3 bases from J; bases unmatched to any gene: 4. The CDR3 covers 15 residues. The germline V gene encodes CDR1 MGHRA and CDR2 YSYEKL. CDR3 bases: TGCGCCAGCAGCCAAGGGACTAGCGACCTCTACGAGCAGTACTTC. Amino acids: CASSQGTSDLYEQYF.

This clone appeared once. The V gene is TRBV9, the J gene TRBJ1-1, with 7 bases fitting TRBD1. V lost 3 bases and J lost 1; bases outside the gene matches: 9. CDR1 is SGDLS and CDR2 is YYNGEE in the germline V gene. The CDR3 spans 16 residues. The CDR3 protein is CASSAPRTGSNTEAFF. CDR3 DNA: TGTGCCAGCAGCGCCCCACGGACAGGCTCGAACACTGAAGCTTTCTTT.

The chain uses TRBV11-2 and TRBJ1-1; the match to TRBD1 covers 9 bases. V was clipped by 4 bases and J by 0 bases; unmatched bases: 6. The CDR3 has 16 amino acids. Germline CDR1 reads SGHAT; CDR2 reads FQNNGV. The CDR3 bases are TGTGCCAGCAGCTCGAGGACAGGGGATATGAACACTGAAGCTTTCTTT. It is translated as CASSSRTGDMNTEAFF. The variable domain in full, completed from reference TRBV11-2 and TRBJ1-1, reads EAGVAQSPRYKIIEKRQSVAFWCNPISGHATLYWYQQILGQGPKLLIQFQNNGVVDDSQLPKDRFSAERLKGVDSTLKIQPAKLEDSAVYLCASSSRTGDMNTEAFFGQGTRLTVV.

This rearrangement joins TRBV3-1 (or the pseudogene TRBV3-2) to TRBJ1-1; D is uncertain. The CDR3 has 12 residues. Trimming stripped 4 bases from V and 7 bases from J, with 10 bases between. Germline CDR1 and CDR2: LGHDT and YNNKEL (reference sequence). In DNA, the CDR3 is TGTGCCAGCAGCCCCAACATTGGTGAAGCTTTCTTT. Its protein product is CASSPNIGEAFF.

The chain carries TRBV6-5 and TRBJ1-4; D is ambiguous. The CDR3 is 12 amino acids. The germline V gene has CDR1 MNHEY and CDR2 SVGAGI. V shed 11 bases and J shed 8 bases, with 15 bases lying between them. CDR3 DNA: TGTGCCGTCACTCGGGGTCTCGAAAAACTGTTTTTT. Residues: CAVTRGLEKLFF.

The CDR3 here is CASSRVPNTEAFF. CDR3 DNA: TGTGCCAGCAGTCGGGTGCCGAACACTGAAGCTTTCTTT. The chain couples TRBV28 to TRBJ1-1; D unclear. The CDR3 contains 13 residues. V gave up 5 bases and J gave up 1 base, with 8 bases separating them. Germline CDR1 and CDR2: MDHEN and SYDVKM.

V and J are TRBV27 and TRBJ1-5; 9 positions match TRBD1. CDR1 MNHEY and CDR2 SMNVEV come from the germline V gene (reference sequence). The CDR3 is made up of 16 amino acids. Unmatched junction bases numbered 4, after V lost 4 bases and J lost 0 bases. The CDR3 region has the DNA TGTGCCAGCAGTTCACAGGGGGCGCGTAGCAATCAGCCCCAGCATTTT. Translating gives CASSSQGARSNQPQHF.